Following are 2 T cell receptor beta chains from one sample sequenced in a study of CD8+CD57+ T cells in acquired aplastic anemia (dated 2018 in TCRdb). TCRdb records Illumina HiSeq 2000 as the sequencer. Genomic DNA served as template for TCR beta VDJ combination and CDR3 sequence profiling. The public reads were reanalyzed by TCRdb: fastp trimming at Q25, MiXCR alignment, in-frame beta chains only. Identical CDR3 protein sequences are pooled into one entry, listed with their most common genes and DNA. This sample holds approximately 200,000 distinct CDR3 sequences; 55% to 70% were observed only once. The ten biggest clones cover just over 45% of the sample. Input material: sorted CD4+, CD8+, or CD8+CD57+ T cells (not recorded which) from PBMCs. The receptors derive from a human donor with severe aplastic anemia or a healthy control (not recorded which).

At least ten counts were recorded for this clonotype. The chain joins TRBV6-4 to TRBJ1-6; D may be TRBD1 (5 bases). The germline V and J ends were trimmed by 3 bases and 8 bases, with 14 bases remaining between them. Germline CDR1 MRHNA, CDR2 SNTAGT. The CDR3 length is 15 residues. The CDR3: CASSEKTDGHSPLHF. The CDR3 DNA is TGTGCCAGCAGTGAAAAGACAGATGGGCATTCACCCCTCCACTTT.

The table lists this clonotype with many counts. The chain is built from TRBV12-3 or TRBV12-4 and TRBJ2-7; the D call may be TRBD1 or TRBD2 (5 bases each). V was trimmed by 3 bases and J by 6 bases, leaving 9 bases between them. The CDR3 consists of 12 residues. CDR3 sequence (DNA): TGTGCCAGCAGTTTCTCTGGGACCGAGCAGTACTTC. Translating it yields CASSFSGTEQYF.